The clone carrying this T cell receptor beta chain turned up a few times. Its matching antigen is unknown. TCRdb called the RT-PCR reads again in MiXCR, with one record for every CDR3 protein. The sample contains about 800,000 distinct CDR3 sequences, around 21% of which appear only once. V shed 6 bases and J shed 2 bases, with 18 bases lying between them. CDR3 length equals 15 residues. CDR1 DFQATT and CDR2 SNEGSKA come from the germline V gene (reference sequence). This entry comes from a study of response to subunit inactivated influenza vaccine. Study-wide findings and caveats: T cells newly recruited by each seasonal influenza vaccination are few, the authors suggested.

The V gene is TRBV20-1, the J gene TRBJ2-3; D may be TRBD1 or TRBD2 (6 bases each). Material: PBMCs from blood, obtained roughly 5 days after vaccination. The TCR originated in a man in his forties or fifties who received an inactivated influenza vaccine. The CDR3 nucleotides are TGCAGTGCCCAGAGGAGAGGGGGGTACACAGATACGCAGTATTTT. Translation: CSAQRRGGYTDTQYF.